Given below is one T cell receptor beta chain in context. The data derive from a study of T cells in localized non-small cell lung cancer. Assay used: immunoSEQ multiplex PCR; TCRdb lists only in-frame clones, some missing. The sample lists about 59,000 clones; approximately 89% were seen once. Germline CDR1 is WNHNN and CDR2 is SYGVQD (reference sequence). The V and J ends lost 6 bases and 7 bases respectively, with 19 bases between them. This CDR3 has 15 residues. The source was peripheral blood, collected before any cancer treatment. The chain links TRBV10-1 to TRBJ2-1; perhaps TRBD1 as D (5 bases). The sequence derives from a man aged 40 to 70 with stage I lung adenocarcinoma. In DNA form, the CDR3 reads TGCGCCAGCAGAGGAGACAGTCCTCTGCGAAATGAGCAGTTCTTC. Residues: CASRGDSPLRNEQFF.